This TCR beta chain appears in the sequencing data of a study of cytomegalovirus exposure and HLA in healthy donors. The CDR3 extends over 15 amino acids. Germline V lookup: CDR1 LGHNA, CDR2 YSLEER. V lost 3 bases and J lost 3, with 12 bases in between. This clone was seen only once. A multiplex PCR was run with 60 Vbeta primers and 13 Jbeta primers. The method was immunoSEQ multiplex PCR; TCRdb's version includes in-frame clones alone and lacks a portion of them. The data show 200,000 to 250,000 clones, with around 83% seen just once and 10% held by the top ten. This TCR came from a woman between 45 and 60 years old in good health and CMV-seropositive. Sequencing was performed on PBMCs. The rearrangement links TRBV4-3 to TRBJ1-5; D unclear. The CDR3 loop reads CASSQSPVANQPQHF. For the CDR3, the DNA is TGCGCCAGCAGCCAGAGTCCCGTCGCCAATCAGCCCCAGCATTTT.